This T cell receptor beta chain was sequenced in a study of technical replicates of blood from a handful of donors. This CDR3 is built from 15 residues. Germline CDR1 and CDR2: SNHLY and FYNNEI. The trim removed 4 bases at V and 2 bases at J, leaving 6 bases unmatched. The protocol was immunoSEQ multiplex PCR, while the TCRdb copy is restricted to in-frame clones and leaves out a portion. The table lists fewer than 60,000 clones, around 90% of them singletons, with less than 5% in the top ten. This rearrangement joins TRBV2 to TRBJ2-5; 8 bases align to TRBD1. The receptor's source is a human donor in good health. Some clones in this sample may be carry-over from other donors' samples. The sequenced sample was PBMCs. Here the CDR3 DNA reads TGTGCCAGCAGTGCCGGGACAGGCCGACAAGAGACCCAGTACTTC. Residues: CASSAGTGRQETQYF.